The 12 T cell receptor beta chains reported below all come from one sample, sequenced in a study of monozygotic twins with inflammatory bowel disease. Each CDR3 protein gets one entry in TCRdb, which reprocessed the 5' RACE reads and gives no DNA. The sample data list 440,000 or so distinct CDR3 sequences. Sequenced input: blood. These receptors were collected from a human donor with ulcerative colitis or Crohn's disease, or a healthy co-twin of an affected twin (not recorded which).

This CDR3 is CASSPAILGGSTEAFF. The V gene is TRBV28, the J gene TRBJ1-1; the TCRdb D gene call, TRBD1, has no DNA to confirm it. The germline CDR1 and CDR2 sequences are MDHEN and SYDVKM. This CDR3 has 16 residues. Looking up the rest from reference TRBV28 and TRBJ1-1 gives the full variable domain: DVKVTQSSRYLVKRTGEKVFLECVQDMDHENMFWYRQDPGLGLRLIYFSYDVKMKEKGDIPEGYSVSREKKERFSLILESASTNQTSMYLCASSPAILGGSTEAFFGQGTRLTVV.

CDR3: CASSEGVGGTEAFF. The rearrangement joins TRBV2 to TRBJ1-1. The CDR3 has 14 residues. The germline V gene encodes CDR1 SNHLY and CDR2 FYNNEI.

V usage is TRBV2 and J usage is TRBJ1-2; the TRBD1 assignment by TCRdb is unverifiable without DNA. Germline CDR1 reads SNHLY; CDR2 reads FYNNEI. The CDR3 is 14 residues long. CDR3 amino acids: CASSRDKSNYGYTF.

The chain is built from TRBV6-1 and TRBJ1-6. This CDR3 has 15 residues. The germline CDR1 and CDR2 sequences are MNHNS and SASEGT. The CDR3 region is CASSQDYNSASPLHF.

The chain combines TRBV6-1 with TRBJ1-3. CDR3 length: 15 amino acids. From germline, CDR1 is MNHNS and CDR2 SASEGT. The CDR3 is CASREGPTPGNTIYF.

The V gene is TRBV20-1, the J gene TRBJ2-1; the D gene TCRdb calls, TRBD2, cannot be checked with no DNA. In germline, CDR1 is DFQATT, CDR2 SNEGSKA (reference sequence). This CDR3 contains 14 residues. CDR3 residues: CSAPTSGRYNEQFF.

The chain is built from TRBV20-1 and TRBJ1-2; the D gene TCRdb calls, TRBD1, cannot be checked with no DNA. Germline loops: CDR1 DFQATT, CDR2 SNEGSKA (reference sequence). This CDR3 contains 13 residues. CDR3 residues: CSAAPRISGGYTF.

The chain is built from TRBV6-5 and TRBJ1-1; lacking DNA, the TRBD1 call made by TCRdb goes unchecked. The CDR3 spans 13 residues. From germline, CDR1 is MNHEY and CDR2 SVGAGI. The chain's CDR3 is CASSYTPSRNAFF.

This sequence joins TRBV9 and TRBJ1-2; TCRdb calls TRBD1, which cannot be checked without DNA. This CDR3 spans 13 amino acids. The germline V gene has CDR1 SGDLS and CDR2 YYNGEE. CDR3 sequence reads: CASRGAAFYGYTF.

The chain combines TRBV20-1 with TRBJ2-7; TCRdb proposes TRBD1, but this gene call is untestable without DNA. This CDR3 comprises 14 residues. Germline values: CDR1 DFQATT, CDR2 SNEGSKA (reference sequence). The CDR3 reads CSATGTGEFYEQYF.

The chain joins TRBV7-9 to TRBJ2-2; TCRdb designates TRBD1, a call that cannot be tested without DNA. The CDR3 sequence is 14 residues long. CDR1 is SEHNR and CDR2 is FQNEAQ in the germline V gene (reference sequence). The CDR3 region is CASILEGGIGELFF.

J is TRBJ2-7 and V is TRBV12-3 or TRBV12-4. The CDR3 totals 13 residues. The CDR3 is CASSLLSTDEQYF.